Listed below are T cell receptor beta chains from one sample, sequenced in a study of sequential checkpoint blockade in melanoma. Profiling relied on immunoSEQ multiplex PCR, and the TCRdb table lists in-frame clones only, not all of them. The sample includes under 20,000 clones, just under 75% of them seen just once. This specimen consisted of CD8+ T cells sorted from blood (inferred from file names), obtained from a patient given nivolumab and ipilimumab in sequence. The receptors were sampled from a human donor with melanoma. Both conserved end residues are part of each CDR3. Each record gives: D gene, V gene, J gene, clone size, CDR3 DNA, CDR3 protein. A D gene is named only where the DNA matches it firmly. Size tells how often a clone was seen (once, few, many) or the class of an expanded clone, and some rows leave it out.

d_call: TRBD1
v_call: TRBV5-6
j_call: TRBJ1-1
clone_size: NA
cdr3_nt: TGTGCCAGCAGCTGGACAGGGGGCACTGAAGCTTTCTTT
cdr3_aa: CASSWTGGTEAFF

d_call: NA
v_call: TRBV28
j_call: TRBJ1-2
clone_size: few
cdr3_nt: TGTGCCAGCAGTTTACGAGGGCGAGGCTACACCTTC
cdr3_aa: CASSLRGRGYTF

d_call: TRBD1
v_call: TRBV25-1
j_call: TRBJ2-1
clone_size: NA
cdr3_nt: TGTGCCAGCAGTGAATATAACACAGGGGCAAAGGGATACAATGAGCAGTTCTTC
cdr3_aa: CASSEYNTGAKGYNEQFF

d_call: TRBD1
v_call: TRBV9
j_call: TRBJ2-6
clone_size: NA
cdr3_nt: TGTGCCAGCAGCGAGACCCCAAAGGACAGGGCTGGGGCCAACGTCCTGACTTTC
cdr3_aa: CASSETPKDRAGANVLTF

d_call: TRBD1
v_call: TRBV27
j_call: TRBJ2-7
clone_size: few
cdr3_nt: TGTGCCAGCAGTTTATTGCCCGACAGGGGAATGTCCCCCTACGAGCAGTACTTC
cdr3_aa: CASSLLPDRGMSPYEQYF

d_call: TRBD2
v_call: TRBV4-1
j_call: TRBJ2-7
clone_size: NA
cdr3_nt: TGCGCCAGCAGCTTCGGGACTAGCGGGAGTTCCTACGAGCAGTACTTC
cdr3_aa: CASSFGTSGSSYEQYF

d_call: NA
v_call: TRBV2
j_call: TRBJ2-2
clone_size: NA
cdr3_nt: TGTGCCAGCAGTCGGGACGGGGGTTACACCGGGGAGCTGTTTTTT
cdr3_aa: CASSRDGGYTGELFF

d_call: TRBD2
v_call: TRBV28
j_call: TRBJ2-7
clone_size: NA
cdr3_nt: TGTGCCAGCAGTTGGGGACTAGCGGACTACGAGCAGTACTTC
cdr3_aa: CASSWGLADYEQYF

d_call: TRBD1
v_call: TRBV7-6
j_call: TRBJ2-7
clone_size: NA
cdr3_nt: TGTGCCAGCAGCCCAACCGGGACAGGTGTGAGGGAGCAGTACTTC
cdr3_aa: CASSPTGTGVREQYF

d_call: TRBD1
v_call: TRBV5-6
j_call: TRBJ1-2
clone_size: NA
cdr3_nt: TGTGCCAGCAGCTTGAGGGGACAGGGTATCTATGGCTACACCTTC
cdr3_aa: CASSLRGQGIYGYTF

d_call: NA
v_call: TRBV27
j_call: TRBJ2-1
clone_size: NA
cdr3_nt: TGTGCCAGCAGTTCCCCCCCGACTAGCTCCTACAATGAGCAGTTCTTC
cdr3_aa: CASSSPPTSSYNEQFF

d_call: TRBD1
v_call: TRBV19
j_call: TRBJ1-5
clone_size: NA
cdr3_nt: TGTGCCAGTAGTACCCGGACAGGGGGCAATCAGCCCCAGCATTTT
cdr3_aa: CASSTRTGGNQPQHF

d_call: TRBD1
v_call: TRBV14
j_call: TRBJ1-4
clone_size: few
cdr3_nt: TGTGCCAGCAGCCAGGCGTCAGGGGGCTTGCGTGAAAAACTGTTTTTT
cdr3_aa: CASSQASGGLREKLFF

d_call: NA
v_call: TRBV7-2
j_call: TRBJ2-7
clone_size: NA
cdr3_nt: TGTGCCAGCAGCTTAGACGGGGGTTCTGACGAGCAGTACTTC
cdr3_aa: CASSLDGGSDEQYF

d_call: TRBD1
v_call: TRBV6-5
j_call: TRBJ1-2
clone_size: hyperexpanded
cdr3_nt: TGTGCCAGCAGTACGCGGACAGGGATCGCGGTGGGCTACACCTTC
cdr3_aa: CASSTRTGIAVGYTF

d_call: NA
v_call: TRBV5-8
j_call: TRBJ1-2
clone_size: NA
cdr3_nt: TGTGCCAGCAGCTTGGGTTGGTTCAGCGCTAACTATGGCTACACCTTC
cdr3_aa: CASSLGWFSANYGYTF

d_call: NA
v_call: TRBV5-1
j_call: TRBJ2-7
clone_size: NA
cdr3_nt: TGCGCCAGCAGCTTGGCCGGAGGGAGCTACGAGCAGTACTTC
cdr3_aa: CASSLAGGSYEQYF

d_call: NA
v_call: TRBV6-1
j_call: TRBJ2-7
clone_size: NA
cdr3_nt: TGTGCCAGCAGTGACAGGGCTACAGATTTCTACGAGCAGTACTTC
cdr3_aa: CASSDRATDFYEQYF

d_call: TRBD1
v_call: TRBV2
j_call: TRBJ1-4
clone_size: NA
cdr3_nt: TGTGCCAGCAGAAACAGGGGGACCGCAACTAATGAAAAACTGTTTTTT
cdr3_aa: CASRNRGTATNEKLFF